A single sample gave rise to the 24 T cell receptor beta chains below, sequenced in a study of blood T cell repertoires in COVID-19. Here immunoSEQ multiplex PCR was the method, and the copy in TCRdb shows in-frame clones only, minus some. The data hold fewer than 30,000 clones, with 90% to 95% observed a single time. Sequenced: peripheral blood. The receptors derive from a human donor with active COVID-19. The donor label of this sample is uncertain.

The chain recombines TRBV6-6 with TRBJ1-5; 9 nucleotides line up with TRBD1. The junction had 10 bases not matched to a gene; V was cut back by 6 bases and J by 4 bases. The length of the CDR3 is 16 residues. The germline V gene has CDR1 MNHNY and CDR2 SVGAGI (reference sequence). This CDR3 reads CASSDRGTGLNQPQHF. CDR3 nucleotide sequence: TGTGCCAGCAGCGACCGAGGGACAGGGCTAAATCAGCCCCAGCATTTT.

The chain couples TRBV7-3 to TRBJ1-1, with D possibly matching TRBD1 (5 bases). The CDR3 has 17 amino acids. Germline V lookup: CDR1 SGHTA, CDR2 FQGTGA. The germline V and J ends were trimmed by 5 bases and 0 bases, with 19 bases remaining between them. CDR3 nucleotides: TGTGCCAGCAGCCCCGTCGGGGGAGGGGACCTGAACACTGAAGCTTTCTTT. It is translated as CASSPVGGGDLNTEAFF.

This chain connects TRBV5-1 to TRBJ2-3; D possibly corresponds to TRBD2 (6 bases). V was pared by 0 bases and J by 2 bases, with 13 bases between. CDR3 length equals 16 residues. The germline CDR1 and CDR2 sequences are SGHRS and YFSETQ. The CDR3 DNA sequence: TGCGCCAGCAGCTTGGCCGGAGGGGCACACACAGATACGCAGTATTTT. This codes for CASSLAGGAHTDTQYF.

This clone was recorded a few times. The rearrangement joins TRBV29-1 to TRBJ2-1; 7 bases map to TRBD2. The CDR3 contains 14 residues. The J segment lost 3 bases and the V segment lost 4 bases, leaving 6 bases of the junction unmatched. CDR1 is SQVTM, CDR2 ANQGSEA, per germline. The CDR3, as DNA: TGCAGCGTTGTACCCAGCGGGGACTACAATGAGCAGTTCTTC. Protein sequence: CSVVPSGDYNEQFF.

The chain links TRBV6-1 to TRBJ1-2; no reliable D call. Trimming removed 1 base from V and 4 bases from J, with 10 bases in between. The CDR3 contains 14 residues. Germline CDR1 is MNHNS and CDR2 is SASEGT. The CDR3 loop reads CASSEGQPSYGYTF. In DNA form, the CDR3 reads TGTGCCAGCAGTGAAGGACAACCTTCCTATGGCTACACCTTC.

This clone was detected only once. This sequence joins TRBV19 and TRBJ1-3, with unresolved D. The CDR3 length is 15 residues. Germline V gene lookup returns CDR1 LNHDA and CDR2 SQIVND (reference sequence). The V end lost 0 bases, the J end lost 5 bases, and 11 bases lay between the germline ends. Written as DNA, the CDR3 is TGTGCCAGTAGTATAGAGGCAGGAACAAGAAACACCATATATTTT. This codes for CASSIEAGTRNTIYF.

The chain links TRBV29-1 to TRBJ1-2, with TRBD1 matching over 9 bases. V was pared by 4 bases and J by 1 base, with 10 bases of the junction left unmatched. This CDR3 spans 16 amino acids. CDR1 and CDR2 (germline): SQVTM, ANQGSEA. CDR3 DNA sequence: TGCAGCGTTGGCTCGGGGACAGGGACCTTTAACTATGGCTACACCTTC. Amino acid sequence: CSVGSGTGTFNYGYTF.

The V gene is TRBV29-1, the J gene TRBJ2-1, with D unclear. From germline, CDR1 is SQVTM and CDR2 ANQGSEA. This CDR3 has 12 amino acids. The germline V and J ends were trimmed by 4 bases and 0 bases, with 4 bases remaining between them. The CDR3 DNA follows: TGCAGCGTTGCCTACTCCTACAATGAGCAGTTCTTC. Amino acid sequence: CSVAYSYNEQFF.

This chain's CDR3 is CASTPSGLDTQYF. Written as DNA, the CDR3 is TGTGCCAGTACCCCCTCGGGGTTAGATACGCAGTATTTT. This chain connects TRBV19 to TRBJ2-3, with D maybe TRBD2 (5 bases). CDR1 and CDR2 (germline): LNHDA, SQIVND (reference sequence). The CDR3 sequence is 13 residues long. Trimming shortened V by 7 bases and J by 5 bases, and 13 bases separated the two germline ends.

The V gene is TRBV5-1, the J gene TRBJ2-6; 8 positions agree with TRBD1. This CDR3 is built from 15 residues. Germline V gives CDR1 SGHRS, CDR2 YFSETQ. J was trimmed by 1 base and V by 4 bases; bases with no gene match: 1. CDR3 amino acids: CASSGDRSGANVLTF. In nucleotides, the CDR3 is TGCGCCAGCAGCGGGGACAGGTCTGGGGCCAACGTCCTGACTTTC.

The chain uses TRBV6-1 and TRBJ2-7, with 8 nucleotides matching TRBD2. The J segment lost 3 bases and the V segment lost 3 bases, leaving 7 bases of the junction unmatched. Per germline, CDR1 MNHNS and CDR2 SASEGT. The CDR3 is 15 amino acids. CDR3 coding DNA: TGTGCCAGCAGTGAGCTCCAGCGGGGGAACTACGAGCAGTACTTC. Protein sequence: CASSELQRGNYEQYF.

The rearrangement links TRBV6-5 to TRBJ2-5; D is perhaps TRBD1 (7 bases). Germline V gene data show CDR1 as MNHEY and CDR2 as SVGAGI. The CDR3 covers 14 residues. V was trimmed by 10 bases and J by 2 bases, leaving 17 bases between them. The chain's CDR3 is CAIGGTVVQETQYF. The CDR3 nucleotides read TGTGCCATCGGCGGGACAGTCGTTCAAGAGACCCAGTACTTC.

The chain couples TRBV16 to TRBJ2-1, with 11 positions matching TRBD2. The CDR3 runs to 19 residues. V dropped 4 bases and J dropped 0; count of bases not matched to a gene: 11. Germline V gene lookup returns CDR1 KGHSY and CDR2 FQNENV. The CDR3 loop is CASSPSGTSGLSSYNEQFF. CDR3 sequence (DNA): TGTGCCAGCAGCCCTAGTGGGACTAGCGGTTTGAGCTCCTACAATGAGCAGTTCTTC.

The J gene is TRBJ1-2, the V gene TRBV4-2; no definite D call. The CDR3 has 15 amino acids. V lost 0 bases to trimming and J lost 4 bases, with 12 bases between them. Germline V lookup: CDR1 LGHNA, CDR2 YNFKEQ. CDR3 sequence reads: CASSQDLETAYGYTF. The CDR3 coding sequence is TGTGCCAGCAGCCAAGATTTAGAGACTGCCTATGGCTACACCTTC.

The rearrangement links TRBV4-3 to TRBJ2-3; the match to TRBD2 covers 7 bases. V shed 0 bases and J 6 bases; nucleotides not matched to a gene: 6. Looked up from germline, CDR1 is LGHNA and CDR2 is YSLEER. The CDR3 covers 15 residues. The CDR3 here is CASSQDLLGGDTQYF. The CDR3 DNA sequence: TGCGCCAGCAGCCAAGATCTCCTGGGGGGGGATACGCAGTATTTT.

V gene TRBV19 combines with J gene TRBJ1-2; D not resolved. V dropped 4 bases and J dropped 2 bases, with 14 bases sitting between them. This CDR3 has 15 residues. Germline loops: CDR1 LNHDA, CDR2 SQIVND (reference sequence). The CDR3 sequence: CASSTSGILNYGYTF. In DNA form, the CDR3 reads TGTGCCAGTAGTACCTCCGGGATCCTCAACTATGGCTACACCTTC.

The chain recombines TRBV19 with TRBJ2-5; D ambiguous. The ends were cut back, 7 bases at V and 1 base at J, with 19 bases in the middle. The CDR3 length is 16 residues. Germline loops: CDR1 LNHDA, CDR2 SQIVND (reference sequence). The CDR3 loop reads CASTMGPGDLQETQYF. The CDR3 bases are TGTGCCAGTACCATGGGTCCAGGCGACCTCCAAGAGACCCAGTACTTC.

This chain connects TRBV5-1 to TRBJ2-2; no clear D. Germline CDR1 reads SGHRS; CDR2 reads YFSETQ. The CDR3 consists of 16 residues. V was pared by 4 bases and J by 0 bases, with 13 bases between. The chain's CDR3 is CASSPRGEANTGELFF. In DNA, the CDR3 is TGCGCCAGCAGCCCTCGAGGCGAAGCGAACACCGGGGAGCTGTTTTTT.

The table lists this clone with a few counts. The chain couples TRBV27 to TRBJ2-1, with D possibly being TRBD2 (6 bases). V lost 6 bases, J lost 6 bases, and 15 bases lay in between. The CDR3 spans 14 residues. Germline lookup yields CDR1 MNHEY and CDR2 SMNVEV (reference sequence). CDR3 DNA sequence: TGTGCCAGCAGCTTAGGCGGGGACTTCAATGAGCAGTTCTTC. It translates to CASSLGGDFNEQFF.

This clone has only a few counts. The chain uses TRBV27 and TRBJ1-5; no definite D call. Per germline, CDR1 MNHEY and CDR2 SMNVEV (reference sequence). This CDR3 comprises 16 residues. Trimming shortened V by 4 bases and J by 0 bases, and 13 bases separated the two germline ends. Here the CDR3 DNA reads TGTGCCAGCAGTTCGGGATTAGGAGGTAGCAATCAGCCCCAGCATTTT. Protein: CASSSGLGGSNQPQHF.

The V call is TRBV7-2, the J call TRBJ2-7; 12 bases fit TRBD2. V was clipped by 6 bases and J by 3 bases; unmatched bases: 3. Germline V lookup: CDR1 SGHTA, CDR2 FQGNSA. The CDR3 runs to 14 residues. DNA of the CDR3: TGTGCCAGCAGACTAGCGGGAGGACGCTACGAGCAGTACTTC. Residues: CASRLAGGRYEQYF.

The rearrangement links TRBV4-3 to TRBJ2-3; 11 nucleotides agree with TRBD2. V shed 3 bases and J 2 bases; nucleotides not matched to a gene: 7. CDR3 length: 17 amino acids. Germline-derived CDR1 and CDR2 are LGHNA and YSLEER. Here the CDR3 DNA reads TGCGCCAGCAGCCAGGAGGGACTAGCGGTAGCCACAGATACGCAGTATTTT. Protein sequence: CASSQEGLAVATDTQYF.

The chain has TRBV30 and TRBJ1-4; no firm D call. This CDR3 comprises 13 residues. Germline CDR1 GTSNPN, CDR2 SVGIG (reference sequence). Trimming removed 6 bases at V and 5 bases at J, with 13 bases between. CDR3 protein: CACTPSGNEKLFF. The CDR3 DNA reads TGTGCCTGCACACCCTCGGGGAATGAAAAACTGTTTTTT.

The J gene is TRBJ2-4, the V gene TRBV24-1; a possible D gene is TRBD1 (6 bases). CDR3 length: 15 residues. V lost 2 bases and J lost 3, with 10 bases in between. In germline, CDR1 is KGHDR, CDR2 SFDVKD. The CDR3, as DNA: TGTGCCACCAGTGATTCCCGGGACAACAAAAACATTCAGTACTTC. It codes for CATSDSRDNKNIQYF.